What follows describes a single T cell receptor (beta chain). The antigen is not known. This record belongs to a study of graft-versus-host responses after intestinal transplantation. Background on the study: Transplants were multivisceral, liver-intestinal, or isolated intestinal. Anti-thymocyte globulin induction, then tacrolimus and steroids for two to four years, went to all recipients.

Notes on the study in general: Early declines in HvG clones that occurred post-transplant were associated with peak circulating GvH clone levels.

This table comes from immunoSEQ multiplex PCR, and its TCRdb copy is limited to in-frame clones, with some not included. The sample shows under 95,000 clones, around 90% of them seen only once. This CDR3 has 14 residues. The germline V gene has CDR1 LNHDA and CDR2 SQIVND (reference sequence). Trimming cost V 7 bases and J 5 bases; bases outside gene matches: 8. The sequence derives from a human donor who received an intestinal transplant. Here the sequenced sample was unstimulated CD8+ T cells sorted from spleen or lymph node cells, taken before intestinal transplant. The chain carries TRBV19 and TRBJ1-5, with TRBD1 matching 7 bases. The CDR3 protein is CASINRGGHQPQHF. The CDR3 nucleotides are TGTGCCAGTATTAACAGGGGAGGACATCAGCCCCAGCATTTT.